The present TCR beta chain was sequenced within a study of cytomegalovirus exposure and HLA in healthy donors. PCR used 60 Vbeta primers and 13 Jbeta primers. Only in-frame clones appear in the TCRdb table, and some are missing; sequencing was by immunoSEQ multiplex PCR. The sample has 30,000 to 35,000 clones; the top ten hold about 3.4%. The CDR3 runs 15 residues. V trimming: 3 bases; J trimming: 5 bases; junction bases outside the gene matches: 4. CDR1 SGHDT and CDR2 YYEEEE come from the germline V gene. The source is a woman aged 40 to 50 in good health and CMV-seropositive. Specimen: PBMCs. This chain joins TRBV5-6 and TRBJ2-7; 14 nucleotides align to TRBD2. CDR3 sequence (DNA): TGTGCCAGCAGCTGGGGACTAGCGGGAGACCACGAGCAGTACTTC. The encoded protein is CASSWGLAGDHEQYF.